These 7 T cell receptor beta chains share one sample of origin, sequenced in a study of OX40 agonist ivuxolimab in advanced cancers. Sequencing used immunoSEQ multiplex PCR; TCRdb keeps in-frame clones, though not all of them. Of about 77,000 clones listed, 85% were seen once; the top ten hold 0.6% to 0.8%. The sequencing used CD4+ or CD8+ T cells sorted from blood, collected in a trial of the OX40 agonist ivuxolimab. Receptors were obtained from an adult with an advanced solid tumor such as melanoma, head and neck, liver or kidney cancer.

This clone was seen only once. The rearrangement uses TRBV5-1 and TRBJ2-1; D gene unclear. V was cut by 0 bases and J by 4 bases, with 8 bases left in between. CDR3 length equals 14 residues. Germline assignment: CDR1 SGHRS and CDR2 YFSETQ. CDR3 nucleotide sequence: TGCGCCAGCAGCTTGGTGGGGTCGTACAATGAGCAGTTCTTC. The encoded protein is CASSLVGSYNEQFF.

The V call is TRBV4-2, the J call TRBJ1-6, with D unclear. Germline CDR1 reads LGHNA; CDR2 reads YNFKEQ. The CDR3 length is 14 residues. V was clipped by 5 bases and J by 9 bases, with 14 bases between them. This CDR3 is CASSAVMGVSPLHF. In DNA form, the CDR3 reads TGTGCCAGCAGCGCGGTGATGGGTGTTTCACCCCTCCACTTT.

DNA for the CDR3: TGTGCCAGCAGCTTCAGGACAGGAGGAGCCGGGGAGCTGTTTTTT. Protein sequence: CASSFRTGGAGELFF. This sequence joins TRBV7-9 and TRBJ2-2, with 7 bases aligning to TRBD1. The CDR3 consists of 15 residues. Germline values: CDR1 SEHNR, CDR2 FQNEAQ (reference sequence). With 3 bases clipped from V and 6 bases from J, the junction kept 7 bases outside the gene matches.

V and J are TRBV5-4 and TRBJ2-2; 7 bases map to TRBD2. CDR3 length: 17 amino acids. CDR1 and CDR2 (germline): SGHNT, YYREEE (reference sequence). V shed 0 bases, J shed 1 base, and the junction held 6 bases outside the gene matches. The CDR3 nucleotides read TGTGCCAGCAGCTTGGCTGTTGGGGGGGGGAACACCGGGGAGCTGTTTTTT. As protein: CASSLAVGGGNTGELFF.

CDR3 sequence reads: CASSFTGGGDQPQHF. The CDR3 DNA sequence: TGCGCCAGCAGCTTCACTGGGGGCGGTGATCAGCCCCAGCATTTT. The rearrangement links TRBV5-1 to TRBJ1-5; perhaps TRBD1 as D (6 bases). Looked up from germline, CDR1 is SGHRS and CDR2 is YFSETQ. The germline V and J ends were trimmed by 2 bases and 5 bases, with 14 bases remaining between them. The CDR3 is 15 amino acids. Full variable domain (rest looked up from reference TRBV5-1 and TRBJ1-5): KAGVTQTPRYLIKTRGQQVTLSCSPISGHRSVSWYQQTPGQGLQFLFEYFSETQRNKGNFPGRFSGRQFSNSRSEMNVSTLELGDSALYLCASSFTGGGDQPQHFGDGTRLSIL.

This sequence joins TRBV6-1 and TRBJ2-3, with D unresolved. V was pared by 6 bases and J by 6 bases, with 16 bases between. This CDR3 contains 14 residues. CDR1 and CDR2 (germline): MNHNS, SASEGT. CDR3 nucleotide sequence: TGTGCCAGCAGAAAAGGCATAGCCTCGGATACGCAGTATTTT. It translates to CASRKGIASDTQYF.

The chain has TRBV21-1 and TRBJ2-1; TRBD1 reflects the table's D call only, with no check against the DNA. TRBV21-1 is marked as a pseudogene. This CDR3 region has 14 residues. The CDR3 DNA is TGTGCCAGCAGCAAATACGCAGGGTTGGATGAGCAGTTCTTC. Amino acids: CASSKYAGLDEQFF.